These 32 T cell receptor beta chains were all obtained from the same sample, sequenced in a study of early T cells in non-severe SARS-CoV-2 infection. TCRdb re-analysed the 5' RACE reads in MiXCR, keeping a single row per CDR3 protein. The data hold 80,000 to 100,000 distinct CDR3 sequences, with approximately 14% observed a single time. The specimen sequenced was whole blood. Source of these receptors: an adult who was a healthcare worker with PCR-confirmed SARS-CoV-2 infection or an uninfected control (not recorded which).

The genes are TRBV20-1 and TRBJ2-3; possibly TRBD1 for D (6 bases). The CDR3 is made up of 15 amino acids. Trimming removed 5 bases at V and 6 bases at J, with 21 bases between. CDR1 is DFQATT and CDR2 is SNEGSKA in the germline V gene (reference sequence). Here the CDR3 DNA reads TGCAGTGCTCTCCTACCTTCCAGGGGATGGGATACGCAGTATTTT. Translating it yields CSALLPSRGWDTQYF.

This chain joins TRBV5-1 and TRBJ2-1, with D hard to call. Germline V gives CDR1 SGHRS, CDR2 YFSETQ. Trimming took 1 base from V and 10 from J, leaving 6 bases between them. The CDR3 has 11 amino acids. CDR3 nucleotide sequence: TGCGCCAGCAGCTTGACCGAGGAGCAGTTCTTC. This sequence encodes CASSLTEEQFF.

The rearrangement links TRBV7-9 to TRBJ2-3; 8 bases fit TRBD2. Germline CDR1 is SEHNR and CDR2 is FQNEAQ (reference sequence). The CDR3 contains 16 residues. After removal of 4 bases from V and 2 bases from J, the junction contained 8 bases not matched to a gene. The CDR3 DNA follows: TGTGCCAGCAGCTCGCCAACTAGCGGCTTCACAGATACGCAGTATTTT. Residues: CASSSPTSGFTDTQYF.

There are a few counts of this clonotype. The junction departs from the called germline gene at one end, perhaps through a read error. The CDR3, as DNA: TGTGCCAGCAGCGTAGCGGGAGCCACCTACAATGAGCAGTTCTTC. This sequence encodes CASSVAGATYNEQFF. V gene TRBV7-9 combines with J gene TRBJ2-1; the match to TRBD2 covers 9 bases. Germline assignment: CDR1 SEHNR and CDR2 FQNEAQ (reference sequence). This CDR3 comprises 15 residues.

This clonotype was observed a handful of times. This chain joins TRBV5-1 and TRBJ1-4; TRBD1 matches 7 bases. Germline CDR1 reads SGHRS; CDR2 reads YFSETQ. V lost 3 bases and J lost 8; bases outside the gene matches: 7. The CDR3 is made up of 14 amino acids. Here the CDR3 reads CASSSRQGGEKLFF. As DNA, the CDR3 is TGCGCCAGCAGCTCCCGACAGGGAGGGGAAAAACTGTTTTTT. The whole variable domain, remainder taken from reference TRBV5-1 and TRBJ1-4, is KAGVTQTPRYLIKTRGQQVTLSCSPISGHRSVSWYQQTPGQGLQFLFEYFSETQRNKGNFPGRFSGRQFSNSRSEMNVSTLELGDSALYLCASSSRQGGEKLFFGSGTQLSVL.

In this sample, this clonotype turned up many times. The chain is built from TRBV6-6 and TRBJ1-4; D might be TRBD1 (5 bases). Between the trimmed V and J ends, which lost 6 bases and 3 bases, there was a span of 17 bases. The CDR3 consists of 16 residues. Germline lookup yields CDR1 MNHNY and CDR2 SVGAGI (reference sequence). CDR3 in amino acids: CASRPRDLGANEKLFF. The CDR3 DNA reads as TGTGCCAGCAGGCCCAGGGATCTGGGGGCTAATGAAAAACTGTTTTTT.

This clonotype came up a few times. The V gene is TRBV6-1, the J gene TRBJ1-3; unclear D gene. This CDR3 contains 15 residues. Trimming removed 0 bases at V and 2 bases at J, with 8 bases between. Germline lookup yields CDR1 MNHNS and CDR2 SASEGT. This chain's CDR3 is CASSEARGPGNTIYF. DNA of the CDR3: TGTGCCAGCAGTGAAGCGCGTGGGCCTGGAAACACCATATATTTT.

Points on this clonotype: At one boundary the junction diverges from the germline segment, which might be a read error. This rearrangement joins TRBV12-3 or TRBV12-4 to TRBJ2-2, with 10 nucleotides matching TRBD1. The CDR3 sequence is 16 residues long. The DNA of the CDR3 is TGCGCCAGCAGCCTGACAGGGGGCGGAAGCACCGGGGAGCTGTTTTTT. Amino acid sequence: CASSLTGGGSTGELFF.

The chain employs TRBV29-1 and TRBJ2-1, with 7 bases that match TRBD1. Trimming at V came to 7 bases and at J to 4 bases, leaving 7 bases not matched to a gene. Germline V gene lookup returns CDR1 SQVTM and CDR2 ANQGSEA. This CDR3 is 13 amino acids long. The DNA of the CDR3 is TGCAGCGCACCCCGGGACAGTTACAATGAGCAGTTCTTC. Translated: CSAPRDSYNEQFF.

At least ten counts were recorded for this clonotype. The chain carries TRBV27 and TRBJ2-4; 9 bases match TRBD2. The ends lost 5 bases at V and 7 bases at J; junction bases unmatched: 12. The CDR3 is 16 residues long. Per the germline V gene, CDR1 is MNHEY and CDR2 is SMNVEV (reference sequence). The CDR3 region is CASSAGLAYRVNIQYF. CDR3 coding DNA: TGTGCCAGCAGTGCGGGACTAGCTTACCGGGTTAACATTCAGTACTTC.

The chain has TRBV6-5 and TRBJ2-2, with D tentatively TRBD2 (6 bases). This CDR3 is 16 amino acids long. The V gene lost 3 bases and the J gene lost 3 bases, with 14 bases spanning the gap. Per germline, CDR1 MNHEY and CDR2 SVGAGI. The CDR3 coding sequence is TGTGCCAGCAGTTATAGTTGGGAGGAGTACACCGGGGAGCTGTTTTTT. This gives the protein CASSYSWEEYTGELFF.

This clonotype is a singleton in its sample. The CDR3 loop reads CASSEGGFQETQYF. Written as DNA, the CDR3 is TGTGCCAGCAGTGAAGGAGGTTTCCAAGAGACCCAGTACTTC. J is TRBJ2-5 and V is TRBV2; no firm D call. The CDR3 spans 14 residues. Germline V gives CDR1 SNHLY, CDR2 FYNNEI. Between the trimmed V and J ends, which lost 1 base and 1 base, there was a span of 7 bases.

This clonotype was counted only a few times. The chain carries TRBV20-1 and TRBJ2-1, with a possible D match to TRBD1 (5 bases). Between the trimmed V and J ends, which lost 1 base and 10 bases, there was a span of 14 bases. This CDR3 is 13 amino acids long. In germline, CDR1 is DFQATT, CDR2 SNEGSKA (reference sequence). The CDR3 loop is CSARGGGTREQFF. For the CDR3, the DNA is TGCAGTGCTAGAGGGGGCGGAACCAGGGAGCAGTTCTTC.

The CDR3 nucleotides read TGTGCCAGCAGCGGGGGGGCAAAGAACACTGAAGCTTTCTTT. This translates into CASSGGAKNTEAFF. The rearrangement joins TRBV7-9 to TRBJ1-1; possibly TRBD1 for D (6 bases). This CDR3 has 14 amino acids. Trimming cost V 5 bases and J 1 base, with 11 bases left between them. The germline V gene encodes CDR1 SEHNR and CDR2 FQNEAQ (reference sequence).

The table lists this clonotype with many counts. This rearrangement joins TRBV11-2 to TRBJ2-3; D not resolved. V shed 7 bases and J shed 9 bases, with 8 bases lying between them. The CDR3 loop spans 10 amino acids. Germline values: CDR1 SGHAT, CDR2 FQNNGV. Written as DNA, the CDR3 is TGTGCCAGCAACTTCCCGACGCAGTATTTT. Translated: CASNFPTQYF.

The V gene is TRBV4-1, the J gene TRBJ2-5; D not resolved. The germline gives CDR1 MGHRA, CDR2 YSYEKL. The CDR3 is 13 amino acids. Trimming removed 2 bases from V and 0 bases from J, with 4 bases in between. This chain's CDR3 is CASSQTHQETQYF. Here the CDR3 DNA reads TGCGCCAGCAGCCAAACACACCAAGAGACCCAGTACTTC.

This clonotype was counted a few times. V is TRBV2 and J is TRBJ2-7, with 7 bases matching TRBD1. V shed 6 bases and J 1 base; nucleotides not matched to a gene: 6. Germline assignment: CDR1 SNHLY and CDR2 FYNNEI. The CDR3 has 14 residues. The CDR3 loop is CASRVETGSYEQYF. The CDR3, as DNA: TGTGCCAGCAGGGTGGAGACAGGGTCCTACGAGCAGTACTTC. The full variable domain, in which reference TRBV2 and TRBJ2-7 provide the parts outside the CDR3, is EPEVTQTPSHQVTQMGQEVILRCVPISNHLYFYWYRQILGQKVEFLVSFYNNEISEKSEIFDDQFSVERPDGSNFTLKIRSTKLEDSAMYFCASRVETGSYEQYFGPGTRLTVT.

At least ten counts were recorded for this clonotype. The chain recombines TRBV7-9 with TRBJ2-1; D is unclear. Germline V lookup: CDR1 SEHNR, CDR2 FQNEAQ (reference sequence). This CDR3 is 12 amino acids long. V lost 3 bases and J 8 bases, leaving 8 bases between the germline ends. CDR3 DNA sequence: TGTGCCAGCAGCTTTGGGCGAGATGAGCAGTTCTTC. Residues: CASSFGRDEQFF.

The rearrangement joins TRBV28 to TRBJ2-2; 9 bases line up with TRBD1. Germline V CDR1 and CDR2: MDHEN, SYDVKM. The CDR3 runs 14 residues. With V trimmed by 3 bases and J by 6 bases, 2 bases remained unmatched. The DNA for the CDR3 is TGTGCCAGCAGTTTGGGGACAGGGCCCGGGGAGCTGTTTTTT. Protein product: CASSLGTGPGELFF.

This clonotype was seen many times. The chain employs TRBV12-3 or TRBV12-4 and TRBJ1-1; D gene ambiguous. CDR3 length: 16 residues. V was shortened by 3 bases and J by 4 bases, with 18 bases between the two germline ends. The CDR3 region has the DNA TGTGCCAGCAGTTTGTCCCCCGGAGCTACGGCCACTGAAGCTTTCTTT. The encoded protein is CASSLSPGATATEAFF.

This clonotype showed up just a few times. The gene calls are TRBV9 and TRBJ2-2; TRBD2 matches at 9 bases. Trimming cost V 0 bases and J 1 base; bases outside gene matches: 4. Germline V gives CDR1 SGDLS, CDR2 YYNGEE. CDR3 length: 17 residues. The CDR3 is CASSVAKLAGNTGELFF. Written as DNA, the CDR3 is TGTGCCAGCAGCGTAGCTAAACTAGCGGGGAACACCGGGGAGCTGTTTTTT.

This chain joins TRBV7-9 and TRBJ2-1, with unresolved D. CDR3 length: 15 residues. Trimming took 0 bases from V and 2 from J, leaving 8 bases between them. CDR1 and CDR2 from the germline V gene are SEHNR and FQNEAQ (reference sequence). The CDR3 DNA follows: TGTGCCAGCAGCTTAGCATCTGGCCCCTACAATGAGCAGTTCTTC. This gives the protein CASSLASGPYNEQFF.

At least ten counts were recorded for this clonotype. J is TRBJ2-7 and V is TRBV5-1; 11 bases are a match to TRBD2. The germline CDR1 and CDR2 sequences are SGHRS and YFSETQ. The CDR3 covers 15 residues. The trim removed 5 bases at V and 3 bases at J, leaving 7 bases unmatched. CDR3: CASSDPTSGSYEQYF. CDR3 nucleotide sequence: TGCGCCAGCAGTGACCCCACTAGCGGGAGCTACGAGCAGTACTTC.

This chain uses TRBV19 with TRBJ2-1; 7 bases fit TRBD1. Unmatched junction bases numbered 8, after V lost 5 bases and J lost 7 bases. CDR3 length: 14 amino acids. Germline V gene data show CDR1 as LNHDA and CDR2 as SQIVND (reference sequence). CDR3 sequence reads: CASSPGIQGNEQFF. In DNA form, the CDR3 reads TGTGCCAGTAGTCCTGGAATACAGGGGAATGAGCAGTTCTTC.

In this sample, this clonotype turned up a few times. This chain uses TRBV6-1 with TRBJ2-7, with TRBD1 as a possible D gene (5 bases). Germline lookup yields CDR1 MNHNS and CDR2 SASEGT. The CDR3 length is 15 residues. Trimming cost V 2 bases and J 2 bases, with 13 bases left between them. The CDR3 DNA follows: TGTGCCAGCAGTGAAACAGGTTACCGAACCTACGAGCAGTACTTC. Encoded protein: CASSETGYRTYEQYF.

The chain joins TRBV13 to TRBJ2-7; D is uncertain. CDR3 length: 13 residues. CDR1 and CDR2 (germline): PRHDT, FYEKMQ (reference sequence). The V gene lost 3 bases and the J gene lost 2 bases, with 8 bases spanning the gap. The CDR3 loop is CASSLDGAYEQYF. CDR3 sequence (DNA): TGTGCCAGCAGCTTGGACGGAGCCTACGAGCAGTACTTC.

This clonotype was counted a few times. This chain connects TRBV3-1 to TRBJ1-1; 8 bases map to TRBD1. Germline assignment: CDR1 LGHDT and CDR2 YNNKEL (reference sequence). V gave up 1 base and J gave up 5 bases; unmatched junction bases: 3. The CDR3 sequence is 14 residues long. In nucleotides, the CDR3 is TGTGCCAGCAGCCAAGTCCACAGGGGGACTGAAGCTTTCTTT. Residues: CASSQVHRGTEAFF.

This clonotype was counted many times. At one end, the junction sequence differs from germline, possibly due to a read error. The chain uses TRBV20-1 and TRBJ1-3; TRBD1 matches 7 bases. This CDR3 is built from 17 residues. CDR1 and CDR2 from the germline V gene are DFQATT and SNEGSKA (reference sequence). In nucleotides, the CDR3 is TGCAGTGCCCCGGCGGCAGGGGGTTCCCTCTCTGAAAACACCATATATTTT. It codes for CSAPAAGGSLSENTIYF.

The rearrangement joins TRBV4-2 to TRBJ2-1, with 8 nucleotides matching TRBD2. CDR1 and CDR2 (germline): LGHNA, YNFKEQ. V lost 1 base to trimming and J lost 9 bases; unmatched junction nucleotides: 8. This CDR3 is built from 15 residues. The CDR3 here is CASSQGGTSTFEQFF. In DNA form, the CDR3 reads TGTGCCAGCAGCCAAGGAGGGACTAGTACGTTTGAGCAGTTCTTC.

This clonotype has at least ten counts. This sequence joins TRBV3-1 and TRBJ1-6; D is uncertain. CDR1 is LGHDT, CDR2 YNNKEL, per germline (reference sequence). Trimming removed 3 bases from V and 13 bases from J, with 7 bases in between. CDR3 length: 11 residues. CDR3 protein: CASSQGWPLHF. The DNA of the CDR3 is TGTGCCAGCAGCCAGGGATGGCCCCTCCACTTT.

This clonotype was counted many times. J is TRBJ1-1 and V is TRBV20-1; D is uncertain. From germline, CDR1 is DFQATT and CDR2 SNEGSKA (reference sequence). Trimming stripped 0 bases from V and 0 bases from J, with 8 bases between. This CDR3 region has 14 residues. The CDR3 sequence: CSARDPRLNTEAFF. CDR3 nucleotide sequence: TGCAGTGCTAGAGATCCGCGGTTGAACACTGAAGCTTTCTTT.

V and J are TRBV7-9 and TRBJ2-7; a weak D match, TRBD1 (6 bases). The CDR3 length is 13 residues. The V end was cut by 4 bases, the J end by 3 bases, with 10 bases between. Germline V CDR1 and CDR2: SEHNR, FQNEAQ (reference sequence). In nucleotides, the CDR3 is TGTGCCAGCAGCTGGGCAGGGGACTACGAGCAGTACTTC. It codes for CASSWAGDYEQYF.